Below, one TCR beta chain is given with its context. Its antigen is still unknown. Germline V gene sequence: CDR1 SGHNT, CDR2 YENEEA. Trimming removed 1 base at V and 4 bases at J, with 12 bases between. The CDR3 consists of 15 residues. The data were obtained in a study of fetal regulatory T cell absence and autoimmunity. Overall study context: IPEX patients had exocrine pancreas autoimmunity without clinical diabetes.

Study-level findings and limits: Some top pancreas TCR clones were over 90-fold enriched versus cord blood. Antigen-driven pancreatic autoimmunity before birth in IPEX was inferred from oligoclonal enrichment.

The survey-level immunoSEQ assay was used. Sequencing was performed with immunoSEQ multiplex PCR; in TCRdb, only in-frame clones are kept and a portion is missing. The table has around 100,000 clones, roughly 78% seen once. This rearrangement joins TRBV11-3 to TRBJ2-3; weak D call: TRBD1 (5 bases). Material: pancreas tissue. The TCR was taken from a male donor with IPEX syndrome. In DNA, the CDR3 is TGTGCCAGCAGCTTAGGGCAGGGCGGCGCAGATACGCAGTATTTT. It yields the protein CASSLGQGGADTQYF. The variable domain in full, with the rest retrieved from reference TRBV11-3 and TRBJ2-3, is EAGVVQSPRYKIIEKKQPVAFWCNPISGHNTLYWYLQNLGQGPELLIRYENEEAVDDSQLPKDRFSAERLKGVDSTLKIQPAELGDSAVYLCASSLGQGGADTQYFGPGTRLTVL.